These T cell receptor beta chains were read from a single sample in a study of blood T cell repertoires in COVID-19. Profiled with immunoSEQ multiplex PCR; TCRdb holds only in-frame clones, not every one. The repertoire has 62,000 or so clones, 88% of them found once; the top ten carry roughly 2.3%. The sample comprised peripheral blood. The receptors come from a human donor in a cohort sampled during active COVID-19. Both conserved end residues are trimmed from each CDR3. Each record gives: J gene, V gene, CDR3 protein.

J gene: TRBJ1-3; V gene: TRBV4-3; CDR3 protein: ASSRAGGNTIY
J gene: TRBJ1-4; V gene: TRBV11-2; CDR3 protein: ASSSRATNEKLF
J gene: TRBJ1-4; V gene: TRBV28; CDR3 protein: ASSLGQTTNEKLF
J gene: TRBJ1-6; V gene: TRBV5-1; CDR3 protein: ASSLGTVYNSPLH
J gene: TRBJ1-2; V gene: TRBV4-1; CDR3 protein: ASSQIRGNGYT
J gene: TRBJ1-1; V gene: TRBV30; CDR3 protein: AWRRQHKAEAF
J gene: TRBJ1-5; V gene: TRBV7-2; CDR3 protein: ASTNSNQPQH
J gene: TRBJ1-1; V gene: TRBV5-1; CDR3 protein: ASSPMRTLNTEAF
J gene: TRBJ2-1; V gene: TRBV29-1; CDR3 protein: SAARTGGYNEQF
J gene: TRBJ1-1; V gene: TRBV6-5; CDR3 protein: ASSPGVGKAF
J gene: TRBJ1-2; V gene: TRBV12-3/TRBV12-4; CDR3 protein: ASSRLGGYGYT
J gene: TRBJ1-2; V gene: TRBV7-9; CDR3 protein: ASSLGGMGGYT
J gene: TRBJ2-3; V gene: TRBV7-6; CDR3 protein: ASRSPGLGAADTQY
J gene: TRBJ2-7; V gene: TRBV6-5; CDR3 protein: ASVSTGTGGEQY
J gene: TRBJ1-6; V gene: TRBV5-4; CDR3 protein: ASSDRSSYNSPLH
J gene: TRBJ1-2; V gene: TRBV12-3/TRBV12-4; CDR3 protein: ASSRQMGYT
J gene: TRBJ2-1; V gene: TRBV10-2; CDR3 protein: ASSDTSGSYEQF
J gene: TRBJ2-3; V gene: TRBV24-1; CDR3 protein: ATSDFLSGSTDTQY
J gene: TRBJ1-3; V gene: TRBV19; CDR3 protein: ASRRDGGLSGNTIY
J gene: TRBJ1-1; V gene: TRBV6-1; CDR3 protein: ASSDLGYLRENTEAF
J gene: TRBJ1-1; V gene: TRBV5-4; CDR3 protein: ASSLVKQGSTEAF
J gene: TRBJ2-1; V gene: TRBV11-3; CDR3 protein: ASSLYSENEQF
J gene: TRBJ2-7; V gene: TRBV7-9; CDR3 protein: ASSATEGDNYEQY
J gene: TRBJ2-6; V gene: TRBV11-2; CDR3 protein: ASSPRSGANVLT
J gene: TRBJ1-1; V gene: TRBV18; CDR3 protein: ASSPGSTEAF
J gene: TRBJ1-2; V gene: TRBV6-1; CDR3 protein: ASSEVDRTGYT
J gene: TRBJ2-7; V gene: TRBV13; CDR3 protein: ASSRIAGATYEQY
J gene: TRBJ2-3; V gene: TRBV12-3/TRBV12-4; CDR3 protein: ASTFGGEKQY
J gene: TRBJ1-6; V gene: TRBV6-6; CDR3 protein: ASSYEGSLFNSPLH
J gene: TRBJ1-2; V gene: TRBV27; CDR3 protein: ASSSFLGQGYGYT
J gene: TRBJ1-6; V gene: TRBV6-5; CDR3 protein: ASSYTNRDSISPLH
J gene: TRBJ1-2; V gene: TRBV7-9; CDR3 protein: ASSLLGEGGYT
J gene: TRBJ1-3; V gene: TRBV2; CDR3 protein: ASIQGAGGNTIY
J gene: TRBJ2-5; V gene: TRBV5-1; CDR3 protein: ASSLAVREGQETQY
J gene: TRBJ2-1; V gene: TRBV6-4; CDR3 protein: ASSRGRASYNEQF
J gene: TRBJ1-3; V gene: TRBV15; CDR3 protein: ATSGRQGGSGNTIY
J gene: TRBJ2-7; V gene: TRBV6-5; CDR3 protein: ASNSRGTGIYEQY
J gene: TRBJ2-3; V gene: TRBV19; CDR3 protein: ASSTGGIVDTQY
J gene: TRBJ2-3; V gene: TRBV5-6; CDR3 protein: ASSSYLLAGARDTQY
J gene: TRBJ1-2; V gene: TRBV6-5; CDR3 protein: ASSRGEVNYGYT
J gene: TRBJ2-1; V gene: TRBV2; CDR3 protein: ASRTSDPSYNEQF
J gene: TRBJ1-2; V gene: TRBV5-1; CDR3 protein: ASNPYLSANYGYT
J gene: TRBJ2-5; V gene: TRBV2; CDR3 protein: ASSEAQTGWETQY
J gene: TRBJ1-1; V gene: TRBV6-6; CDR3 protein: ASSFPGTGRFTEAF
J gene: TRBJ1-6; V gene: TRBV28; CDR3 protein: ASLTGWNSPLH
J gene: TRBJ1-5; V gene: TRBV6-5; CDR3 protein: AAAPAGNQPQH
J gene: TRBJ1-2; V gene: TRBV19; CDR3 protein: ASREGNGYT
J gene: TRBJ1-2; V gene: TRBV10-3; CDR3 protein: AITRQGDYGYT
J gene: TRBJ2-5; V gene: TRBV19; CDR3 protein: AAGGVRETQY
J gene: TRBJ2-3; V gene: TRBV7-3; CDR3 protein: ASSKRGGTQY